The 29 T cell receptor beta chains below come from one sample, sequenced in a study of blood T cells in healthy people across ages. Alongside a J-beta primer mix, a sample-barcoded 5' primer served in a second PCR lasting 7 to 11 cycles. One entry per CDR3 protein results from TCRdb running MiXCR on the 5' RACE reads. The table shows 550,000 to 800,000 distinct CDR3 sequences, with approximately 21% occurring only once. Sequencing used blood. Receptor source: a man in his 70s in good health.

The rearrangement joins TRBV20-1 to TRBJ2-2; 9 nucleotides match TRBD2. From germline, CDR1 is DFQATT and CDR2 SNEGSKA (reference sequence). The CDR3 consists of 19 residues. Trimming took 3 bases from V and 1 from J; bases not matched to a gene: 15. The CDR3 nucleotides are TGCAGTGCTAGCGCAAGCCTAGCGGGACCAATAATGAACACCGGGGAGCTGTTTTTT. This gives the protein CSASASLAGPIMNTGELFF.

This clonotype has only a few counts. The chain carries TRBV11-2 and TRBJ2-5; TRBD2 aligns across 8 bases. The J call is in doubt because the DNA end fits TRBJ2-1 better. The CDR3 totals 14 residues. CDR1 SGHAT and CDR2 FQNNGV come from the germline V gene. CDR3: CASSFREGRNEQFF. For the CDR3, the DNA is TGTGCCAGCAGCTTCCGGGAGGGAAGAAATGAGCAGTTCTTC.

The genes are TRBV3-1 and TRBJ2-3; maybe TRBD2 (5 bases). V lost 3 bases and J 3 bases, leaving 13 bases between the germline ends. Germline V gene sequence: CDR1 LGHDT, CDR2 YNNKEL (reference sequence). CDR3 size: 15 residues. The chain's CDR3 is CASSHLTSSTDTQYF. The CDR3 DNA is TGTGCCAGCAGCCACCTAACTAGTTCTACAGATACGCAGTATTTT.

The J gene is TRBJ1-1, the V gene TRBV25-1, with D perhaps matching TRBD1 (5 bases). The CDR3 extends over 15 amino acids. CDR1 is MGHDK, CDR2 SYGVNS, per germline. V was cut by 6 bases and J by 8 bases, with 22 bases left in between. This chain's CDR3 is CASRETSSVGAEAFF. CDR3 coding DNA: TGTGCCAGCAGAGAAACCAGTTCAGTCGGGGCGGAAGCTTTCTTT.

This clonotype was seen a handful of times. The chain combines TRBV7-2 with TRBJ2-5; tentative D call: TRBD1 (6 bases). Trimming left V 2 bases short and J 4 bases short, with 14 bases between. CDR3 length: 15 residues. Germline CDR1 and CDR2: SGHTA and FQGNSA. The CDR3 sequence: CASSLQQGRSETQYF. The CDR3 bases are TGTGCCAGCAGCTTACAACAGGGAAGGTCAGAGACCCAGTACTTC. Drawing the rest from reference TRBV7-2 and TRBJ2-5, the complete variable domain is GAGVSQSPSNKVTEKGKDVELRCDPISGHTALYWYRQSLGQGLEFLIYFQGNSAPDKSGLPSDRFSAERTGGSVSTLTIQRTQQEDSAVYLCASSLQQGRSETQYFGPGTRLLVL.

The V gene is TRBV20-1, the J gene TRBJ2-3; D is perhaps TRBD2 (5 bases). CDR1 and CDR2 (germline): DFQATT, SNEGSKA (reference sequence). The CDR3 length is 13 residues. Trimming stripped 8 bases from V and 0 bases from J, with 12 bases between. CDR3 sequence (DNA): TGCAGTACTACCCGGACTAGCACAGATACGCAGTATTTT. Protein: CSTTRTSTDTQYF.

The chain employs TRBV9 and TRBJ1-6, with D unclear. The V and J ends lost 0 bases and 7 bases respectively, with 8 bases between them. CDR1 is SGDLS, CDR2 YYNGEE, per germline. This CDR3 contains 14 residues. As DNA, the CDR3 is TGTGCCAGCAGCGTAGAAAAGGAGAATTCACCCCTCCACTTT. It codes for CASSVEKENSPLHF.

This clonotype was seen a handful of times. The V gene is TRBV7-2, the J gene TRBJ2-7; weak D call: TRBD1 (6 bases). Deletions cut 5 bases from V and 3 bases from J, with 17 bases between. The V gene's germline CDR1 is SGHTA and CDR2 FQGNSA. This CDR3 region has 15 residues. For the CDR3, the DNA is TGTGCCAGCAGCCCGCGACAGGTCCTACACTACGAGCAGTACTTC. This codes for CASSPRQVLHYEQYF.

This chain connects TRBV6-6 to TRBJ2-5, with no clear D. The DNA end is more similar to TRBJ2-7, so the J call may be wrong. The CDR3 is made up of 12 amino acids. Germline V lookup: CDR1 MNHNY, CDR2 SVGAGI (reference sequence). The CDR3 is CASSEVSYEQYF. The CDR3 bases are TGTGCCAGCAGCGAAGTTTCCTACGAGCAGTACTTC.

This clonotype was counted between two and nine times. A read error is possible here, since a much larger clone lies one base away. The chain couples TRBV28 to TRBJ2-7; D gene ambiguous. The V gene lost 3 bases and the J gene lost 1 base, with 10 bases spanning the gap. Per the germline V gene, CDR1 is MDHEN and CDR2 is SYDVKM. The CDR3 sequence is 14 residues long. The DNA for the CDR3 is TGTGCCAGCAGTTTCCCCCTGGGTTCCTACGAGCAGTACTTC. Its protein product is CASSFPLGSYEQYF.

This chain connects TRBV2 to TRBJ2-2, with TRBD2 identical over 11 bases. V lost 8 bases to trimming and J lost 6 bases; unmatched junction nucleotides: 2. The length of the CDR3 is 13 residues. The germline V gene has CDR1 SNHLY and CDR2 FYNNEI. The CDR3: CASLAGGAGELFF. The CDR3 DNA reads TGTGCCAGCTTAGCGGGAGGGGCCGGGGAGCTGTTTTTT.

The table lists this clonotype with a few counts. The V and J genes are TRBV6-2 or TRBV6-3 and TRBJ2-3; 8 nucleotides match TRBD1. Germline CDR1 reads MNHEY; CDR2 reads SVGEGT. V lost 7 bases, J lost 3 bases, and 6 bases stayed unmatched. The CDR3 consists of 14 residues. This CDR3 is CASTRGRETDTQYF. The DNA of the CDR3 is TGTGCCAGCACCAGGGGGCGAGAGACAGATACGCAGTATTTT.

At least ten counts were recorded for this clonotype. The chain uses TRBV27 and TRBJ2-5; unclear D gene. CDR1 and CDR2 from the germline V gene are MNHEY and SMNVEV (reference sequence). Trimming took 0 bases from V and 0 from J, leaving 5 bases between them. This CDR3 is 14 amino acids long. The CDR3 is CASSLSFNQETQYF. The CDR3 region has the DNA TGTGCCAGCAGTTTATCGTTCAACCAAGAGACCCAGTACTTC.

The V gene is TRBV7-9, the J gene TRBJ2-5; the D is unclear. The germline V gene encodes CDR1 SEHNR and CDR2 FQNEAQ (reference sequence). The CDR3 extends over 11 amino acids. This CDR3 is CAMVYQETQYF. CDR3 DNA: TGTGCGATGGTGTACCAAGAGACCCAGTACTTC. The complete variable domain, with remaining parts taken from reference TRBV7-9 and TRBJ2-5, reads DTGVSQNPRHKITKRGQNVTFRCDPISEHNRLYWYRQTLGQGPEFLTYFQNEAQLEKSRLLSDRFSAERPKGSFSTLEIQRTEQGDSAMYLCAMVYQETQYFGPGTRLLVL.

There are a few counts of this clonotype. The chain carries TRBV20-1 and TRBJ2-6, with TRBD2 identical over 7 bases. CDR1 and CDR2 (germline): DFQATT, SNEGSKA (reference sequence). There are 18 residues in the CDR3. The junction had 9 bases not matched to a gene; V was cut back by 0 bases and J by 1 base. DNA of the CDR3: TGCAGTGCTAGAGATCCCCAGCGGGGTCGATCTGGGGCCAACGTCCTGACTTTC. Amino acid sequence: CSARDPQRGRSGANVLTF.

There are a few counts of this clonotype. The chain is built from TRBV20-1 and TRBJ1-1; possible D gene TRBD1, 6 bases. This CDR3 has 12 residues. Germline-derived CDR1 and CDR2 are DFQATT and SNEGSKA (reference sequence). The V and J ends lost 6 bases and 10 bases respectively, with 18 bases between them. CDR3 DNA sequence: TGCAGTGCGAGGGGGGGGCTGCCGGTAGCTTTCTTT. Residues: CSARGGLPVAFF.

In its sample, this clonotype was seen a few times. The chain combines TRBV28 with TRBJ2-1, with 9 nucleotides matching TRBD2. Germline loops: CDR1 MDHEN, CDR2 SYDVKM. This CDR3 contains 17 residues. V lost 3 bases, J lost 4 bases, and 10 bases stayed unmatched. The CDR3 loop reads CASSFPPRLAGYNEQFF. As DNA, the CDR3 is TGTGCCAGCAGTTTCCCCCCCCGGCTAGCGGGATACAATGAGCAGTTCTTC.

This clonotype was observed many times. The J gene is TRBJ1-1, the V gene TRBV15; TRBD1 agrees at 9 bases. The J segment lost 1 base and the V segment lost 0 bases, leaving 9 bases of the junction unmatched. The CDR3 extends over 18 amino acids. Germline CDR1 and CDR2: LNHNV and YYDKDF (reference sequence). The CDR3 is CATSRDQGQGPSNTEAFF. CDR3 nucleotides: TGTGCCACCAGCAGAGATCAGGGACAGGGTCCGTCGAACACTGAAGCTTTCTTT.

The rearrangement links TRBV20-1 to TRBJ2-3, with 9 bases fitting TRBD2. Germline V gene data show CDR1 as DFQATT and CDR2 as SNEGSKA (reference sequence). V trimming: 6 bases; J trimming: 5 bases; junction bases outside the gene matches: 9. The CDR3 contains 14 residues. The CDR3 is CSAQRREGRDTQYF. The CDR3 nucleotides are TGCAGTGCCCAGCGGCGGGAGGGCCGAGATACGCAGTATTTT.

This clonotype was counted only a few times. Mismatch with germline at one junction end may stem from a read error. This CDR3 reads CARSQDTLNTGELFF. CDR3 in DNA: TGCGCCCGCAGCCAAGATACCCTGAACACCGGGGAGCTGTTTTTT. The V call is TRBV4-1, the J call TRBJ2-2; the D is unclear. The germline gives CDR1 MGHRA, CDR2 YSYEKL. The CDR3 has 15 amino acids.

The chain has TRBV5-1 and TRBJ2-1; the D is unclear. From germline, CDR1 is SGHRS and CDR2 YFSETQ. This CDR3 is 14 amino acids long. The V and J ends lost 7 bases and 0 bases respectively, with 11 bases between them. The CDR3 region is CASSADSSYNEQFF. DNA for the CDR3: TGCGCCAGCTCCGCCGATAGCTCCTACAATGAGCAGTTCTTC.

The rearrangement links TRBV9 to TRBJ1-6; no reliable D call. The CDR3 extends over 14 amino acids. The germline CDR1 and CDR2 sequences are SGDLS and YYNGEE. V lost 4 bases, J lost 0 bases, and 5 bases lay in between. In nucleotides, the CDR3 is TGTGCCAGCAGCCGAAACTCCTATAATTCACCCCTCCACTTT. This encodes CASSRNSYNSPLHF.

This clonotype was found a few times. This rearrangement joins TRBV28 to TRBJ1-2; no clear D. Trimming took off 8 bases at V and 0 bases at J, with 16 bases between the two ends. CDR1 is MDHEN, CDR2 SYDVKM, per germline. CDR3 length: 15 residues. Here the CDR3 DNA reads TGTGCCAGCCAAATTATGGAAGACTCTAACTATGGCTACACCTTC. Amino acid sequence: CASQIMEDSNYGYTF.

This clonotype was seen ten or more times. The chain joins TRBV20-1 to TRBJ2-1, with 7 bases matching TRBD1. This CDR3 contains 14 residues. The trim removed 3 bases at V and 7 bases at J, leaving 9 bases unmatched. Germline V gene lookup returns CDR1 DFQATT and CDR2 SNEGSKA (reference sequence). In DNA form, the CDR3 reads TGCAGTGCTAGTTGGGCAGGGGGTCAAAATGAGCAGTTCTTC. Amino acid sequence: CSASWAGGQNEQFF.

This clonotype was detected only a few times. The chain is built from TRBV20-1 and TRBJ2-1, with 7 nucleotides matching TRBD2. The CDR3 totals 15 residues. With V trimmed by 5 bases and J by 2 bases, 9 bases remained unmatched. Germline CDR1 is DFQATT and CDR2 is SNEGSKA (reference sequence). The CDR3 bases are TGCAGTGCTTTGACCCCGGGACTACCCTACAATGAGCAGTTCTTC. Residues: CSALTPGLPYNEQFF.

This clonotype was observed many times. This chain uses TRBV6-2 or TRBV6-3 with TRBJ2-1, with D unclear. The CDR3 runs 12 residues. Trimming pared 5 bases from V and 12 bases from J, leaving 14 bases between. Germline V gene data show CDR1 as MNHEY and CDR2 as SVGEGT. The CDR3 is CASSPRSRRQFF. Here the CDR3 DNA reads TGTGCCAGCAGTCCCCGGTCTAGAAGGCAGTTCTTC.

A few counts support this clonotype. The chain employs TRBV4-3 and TRBJ1-2; D ambiguous. The CDR3 sequence is 14 residues long. Germline CDR1 LGHNA, CDR2 YSLEER. Trimming shortened V by 0 bases and J by 5 bases, and 10 bases separated the two germline ends. The CDR3 DNA reads as TGCGCCAGCAGCCAAGATAGTGAGGGTTATGGCTACACCTTC. It yields the protein CASSQDSEGYGYTF.

This clonotype was seen a handful of times. This chain connects TRBV14 to TRBJ2-7; D is unresolved. Germline V lookup: CDR1 SGHDN, CDR2 FVKESK. Trimming took 1 base from V and 5 from J, leaving 12 bases between them. The CDR3 is 14 amino acids. The CDR3 is CASSQGSLWHEQYF. CDR3 coding DNA: TGTGCCAGCAGCCAAGGTTCTTTGTGGCACGAGCAGTACTTC.

This clonotype was seen once. This chain uses TRBV20-1 with TRBJ1-4; D not certain. This CDR3 has 15 residues. Germline CDR1 is DFQATT and CDR2 is SNEGSKA (reference sequence). Between the trimmed V and J ends, which lost 0 bases and 2 bases, there was a span of 10 bases. In DNA form, the CDR3 reads TGCAGTGCTAGAGATGACGGGTTGACTAATGAAAAACTGTTTTTT. Amino acid sequence: CSARDDGLTNEKLFF.